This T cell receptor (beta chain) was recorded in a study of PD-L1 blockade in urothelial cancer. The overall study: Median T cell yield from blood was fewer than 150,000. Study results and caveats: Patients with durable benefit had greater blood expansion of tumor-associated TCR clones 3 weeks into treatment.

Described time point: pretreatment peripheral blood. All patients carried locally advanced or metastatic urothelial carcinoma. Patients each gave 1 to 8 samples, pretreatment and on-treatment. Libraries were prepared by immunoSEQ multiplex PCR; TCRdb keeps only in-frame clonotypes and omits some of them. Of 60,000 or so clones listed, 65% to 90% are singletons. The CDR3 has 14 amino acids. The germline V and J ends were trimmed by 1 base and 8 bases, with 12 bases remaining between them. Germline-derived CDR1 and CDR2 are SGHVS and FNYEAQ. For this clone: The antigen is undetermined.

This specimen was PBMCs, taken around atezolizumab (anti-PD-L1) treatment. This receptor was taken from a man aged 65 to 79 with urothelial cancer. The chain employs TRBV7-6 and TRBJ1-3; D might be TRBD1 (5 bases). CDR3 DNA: TGTGCCAGCAGCTTAGACACCGGGGGGGACACCATATATTTT. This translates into CASSLDTGGDTIYF.